Each of the 24 T cell receptor beta chains below was sequenced from the same sample in a study of regulatory T cells in long-lasting Graves disease. Time point given: persistent/refractory GD, antithyroid drugs over 5 years with positive TRAb. There was RNA extracted from PBMCs, and the TCR library was made from it. Arm-PCR of CDR3 regions and iRepertoire HTBI primers were the basis on which TCR beta libraries were built. TCRdb reanalysed the multiplex PCR reads using MiXCR and keeps one entry per CDR3 protein. The profile shows about 310,000 distinct CDR3 sequences, around a fifth of them singletons. The sequencing used peripheral blood mononuclear cells (PBMCs), collected when the disease was refractory, from a patient treated with antithyroid drugs. Every receptor here comes from a female donor with Graves disease.

This clonotype was found once. V gene TRBV6-9 combines with J gene TRBJ2-3; D unresolved. Germline values: CDR1 MNHGY, CDR2 SVAAGI. This CDR3 comprises 14 residues. The ends were cut back, 3 bases at V and 4 bases at J, with 11 bases in the middle. In DNA form, the CDR3 reads TGTGCCAGCAGTTACGTTGGGTATTCAGATACGCAGTATTTT. Protein: CASSYVGYSDTQYF.

This sequence joins TRBV6-1 and TRBJ2-1; 7 nucleotides match TRBD2. Looked up from germline, CDR1 is MNHNS and CDR2 is SASEGT. The CDR3 totals 13 residues. J was trimmed by 15 bases and V by 6 bases; bases with no gene match: 14. In DNA form, the CDR3 reads TGTGCCAGCAGCTCACTCCGGGCGGGAGATCCGTTCTTC. It translates to CASSSLRAGDPFF.

The chain is built from TRBV7-2 and TRBJ2-5; D perhaps matches TRBD1 (5 bases). The ends were cut back, 0 bases at V and 4 bases at J, with 12 bases in the middle. This CDR3 has 15 residues. Germline values: CDR1 SGHTA, CDR2 FQGNSA. DNA for the CDR3: TGTGCCAGCAGCTTAGCGCTCTCCCAGGGAGAGACCCAGTACTTC. Translating it yields CASSLALSQGETQYF.

This clonotype was seen repeatedly, ten times or more. The chain is built from TRBV2 and TRBJ1-3; possible D gene TRBD1, 5 bases. From germline, CDR1 is SNHLY and CDR2 FYNNEI. The CDR3 consists of 16 residues. V lost 8 bases and J 0 bases, leaving 17 bases between the germline ends. The DNA for the CDR3 is TGTGCCAGCCAGACAGCCGCATCCCGCTCTGGAAACACCATATATTTT. This encodes CASQTAASRSGNTIYF.

The CDR3: CASSFLGIQETQYF. The CDR3 region has the DNA TGTGCCAGCAGCTTCTTGGGCATCCAAGAGACCCAGTACTTC. The gene calls are TRBV7-9 and TRBJ2-5; D gene ambiguous. Trimming removed 3 bases at V and 1 base at J, with 9 bases between. This CDR3 spans 14 amino acids. Germline V gives CDR1 SEHNR, CDR2 FQNEAQ (reference sequence).

The rearrangement joins TRBV20-1 to TRBJ2-7; D remains ambiguous. CDR1 and CDR2 from the germline V gene are DFQATT and SNEGSKA (reference sequence). V was cut by 3 bases and J by 2 bases, with 11 bases left in between. The CDR3 is made up of 13 amino acids. Here the CDR3 reads CSASAALTYEQYF. The CDR3 region has the DNA TGCAGTGCTAGTGCAGCGTTAACCTACGAGCAGTACTTC.

This clonotype was counted a few times. The chain carries TRBV9 and TRBJ1-2, with 10 nucleotides matching TRBD1. After removal of 7 bases from V and 8 bases from J, the junction contained 5 bases not matched to a gene. This CDR3 has 12 amino acids. Germline assignment: CDR1 SGDLS and CDR2 YYNGEE. CDR3 coding DNA: TGTGCCAGCCGCGACAGGGGGCAAGGCTACACCTTC. It encodes CASRDRGQGYTF.

This clonotype was seen a handful of times. The rearrangement uses TRBV4-3 and TRBJ1-2; D is unresolved. Trimming took 0 bases from V and 3 from J, leaving 8 bases between them. From germline, CDR1 is LGHNA and CDR2 YSLEER. The CDR3 is made up of 14 amino acids. CDR3: CASSQELGDYGYTF. For the CDR3, the DNA is TGCGCCAGCAGCCAAGAGCTTGGTGACTATGGCTACACCTTC.

This clonotype occurred once. CDR3 loop: CASSDSGTRGNTIYF. DNA for the CDR3: TGTGCCAGCAGTGATTCCGGGACAAGAGGAAACACCATATATTTT. This sequence joins TRBV6-1 and TRBJ1-3; perhaps TRBD1 as D (6 bases). This CDR3 region has 15 residues. CDR1 and CDR2 (germline): MNHNS, SASEGT. V shed 3 bases and J shed 4 bases, with 13 bases lying between them.

This clonotype was seen more than once but under ten times. This chain joins TRBV20-1 and TRBJ2-7; 12 positions agree with TRBD2. The CDR3 has 15 amino acids. The V gene's germline CDR1 is DFQATT and CDR2 SNEGSKA (reference sequence). Trimming took 6 bases from V and 6 from J; bases not matched to a gene: 12. CDR3 coding DNA: TGCAGTGCCCGACTAGCGGGAGTGGCGGGGCTCGAGCAGTACTTC. This sequence encodes CSARLAGVAGLEQYF.

This clonotype was picked up many times. This chain links TRBV29-1 with TRBJ2-5; D unclear. This CDR3 has 12 residues. The germline gives CDR1 SQVTM, CDR2 ANQGSEA. V shed 6 bases and J shed 5 bases, with 13 bases lying between them. DNA for the CDR3: TGCAGCGTAAGAACGGTGGGCGAGACCCAGTACTTC. This gives the protein CSVRTVGETQYF.

This clonotype was counted at least ten times. V and J are TRBV12-3 or TRBV12-4 and TRBJ2-7; perhaps TRBD1 as D (6 bases). V gave up 5 bases and J gave up 4 bases, with 21 bases separating them. This CDR3 comprises 16 residues. CDR3 in DNA: TGTGCCAGCAGTCCCGAAGCAGGGGCCGGGCCGTACGAGCAGTACTTC. As protein: CASSPEAGAGPYEQYF.

About this clonotype itself: This CDR3 is missing its conserved last phenylalanine or tryptophan, likely due to a read error. The CDR3 nucleotides read TGTGCCAGCAGCCTCCAGGGGGCCTCATCTCCCGCAGCTTTCCTT. Amino acid sequence: CASSLQGASSPAAFL. The J gene is TRBJ1-1, the V gene TRBV7-2; 8 positions match TRBD1. Losses at the gene ends were 5 bases for V and 10 bases for J; bases not matched to a gene: 15. This CDR3 is 15 amino acids long. Germline V CDR1 and CDR2: SGHTA, FQGNSA.

The CDR3 loop is CASRKGQRASKNIQYF. CDR3 DNA: TGTGCCAGCAGAAAGGGACAAAGGGCCAGCAAAAACATTCAGTACTTC. The chain carries TRBV6-1 and TRBJ2-4, with D perhaps matching TRBD1 (6 bases). This CDR3 spans 16 amino acids. The germline CDR1 and CDR2 sequences are MNHNS and SASEGT. Trimming shortened V by 6 bases and J by 3 bases, and 18 bases separated the two germline ends.

This clonotype was detected a few times. This chain links TRBV12-3 or TRBV12-4 with TRBJ2-2; the D is unclear. V lost 6 bases to trimming and J lost 1 base, with 12 bases between them. There are 15 residues in the CDR3. CDR3 sequence: CASSGFKRNTGELFF. CDR3 nucleotides: TGTGCCAGCAGCGGATTTAAGCGGAACACCGGGGAGCTGTTTTTT.

This clonotype showed up many times. The V and J genes are TRBV20-1 and TRBJ2-5, with a possible D match to TRBD1 (5 bases). V lost 7 bases and J 2 bases, leaving 17 bases between the germline ends. This CDR3 is 14 amino acids long. Germline CDR1 is DFQATT and CDR2 is SNEGSKA (reference sequence). The CDR3 DNA reads as TGCAGTGGACGCTACACGGACATACAAGAGACCCAGTACTTC. It specifies CSGRYTDIQETQYF.

This chain's CDR3 is CASSLRRGFNQPQHF. In DNA, the CDR3 is TGTGCCAGCAGCCTACGCAGGGGGTTCAATCAGCCCCAGCATTTT. V gene TRBV12-3 or TRBV12-4 combines with J gene TRBJ1-5; 7 bases align to TRBD1. V trimming: 6 bases; J trimming: 3 bases; junction bases outside the gene matches: 8. The CDR3 consists of 15 residues.

This clonotype showed up just a few times. This rearrangement joins TRBV29-1 to TRBJ1-2, with no clear D. This CDR3 is 15 amino acids long. Trimming shortened V by 2 bases and J by 4 bases, and 17 bases separated the two germline ends. Germline V lookup: CDR1 SQVTM, CDR2 ANQGSEA. Here the CDR3 reads CSVEPRAETFYGYTF. As DNA, the CDR3 is TGCAGCGTTGAACCAAGGGCGGAGACCTTCTATGGCTACACCTTC.

This clonotype has ten or more counts. The chain links TRBV5-1 to TRBJ2-7; no reliable D call. The CDR3 runs 11 residues. The V gene's germline CDR1 is SGHRS and CDR2 YFSETQ. The V end lost 4 bases, the J end lost 6 bases, and 8 bases lay between the germline ends. As DNA, the CDR3 is TGCGCCAGCAGCGAAGGAAGCGAGCAGTACTTC. Encoded protein: CASSEGSEQYF. Based on the CDR3 plus reference TRBV5-1 and TRBJ2-7, the full variable domain is KAGVTQTPRYLIKTRGQQVTLSCSPISGHRSVSWYQQTPGQGLQFLFEYFSETQRNKGNFPGRFSGRQFSNSRSEMNVSTLELGDSALYLCASSEGSEQYFGPGTRLTVT.

This clonotype has a count of ten or more. V usage is TRBV12-3 or TRBV12-4 and J usage is TRBJ2-7; maybe TRBD2 (6 bases). The V gene lost 7 bases and the J gene lost 0 bases, with 13 bases spanning the gap. The CDR3 sequence is 14 residues long. CDR3 sequence: CASTPTRNSYEQYF. In nucleotides, the CDR3 is TGTGCCAGCACCCCGACTAGGAACTCCTACGAGCAGTACTTC.

There are many counts of this clonotype. V is TRBV12-3 or TRBV12-4 and J is TRBJ2-2; TRBD1 agrees at 10 bases. This CDR3 region has 13 residues. V gave up 7 bases and J gave up 7 bases; unmatched junction bases: 3. CDR3 amino acids: CASMGQGIGELFF. The CDR3 bases are TGTGCCAGCATGGGACAGGGGATCGGGGAGCTGTTTTTT.

This clonotype has ten or more counts. J is TRBJ1-5 and V is TRBV12-3 or TRBV12-4; D perhaps matches TRBD1 (5 bases). V was trimmed by 3 bases and J by 7 bases, leaving 13 bases between them. The CDR3 extends over 14 amino acids. CDR3 sequence reads: CASSFQGAGQPQHF. The CDR3 DNA is TGTGCCAGCAGTTTTCAGGGAGCCGGGCAGCCCCAGCATTTT.

The genes are TRBV6-1 and TRBJ2-5, with 10 bases that match TRBD1. In germline, CDR1 is MNHNS, CDR2 SASEGT. This CDR3 spans 21 amino acids. V lost 2 bases, J lost 2 bases, and 20 bases stayed unmatched. CDR3 sequence reads: CASSEKVDRGVLAAAQETQYF. The CDR3 region has the DNA TGTGCCAGCAGTGAAAAGGTGGACAGGGGGGTACTGGCGGCGGCTCAAGAGACCCAGTACTTC.

V is TRBV14 and J is TRBJ2-2, with a possible D match to TRBD2 (6 bases). Germline CDR1 and CDR2: SGHDN and FVKESK. The V and J ends lost 1 base and 4 bases respectively, with 10 bases between them. The CDR3 has 15 residues. The CDR3 nucleotides read TGTGCCAGCAGCCAAGTTCCGGGAGCCACCGGGGAGCTGTTTTTT. Protein product: CASSQVPGATGELFF.